Following are 11 T cell receptor beta chains from one sample sequenced in a study of early T cells in non-severe SARS-CoV-2 infection. TCRdb passed the 5' RACE reads through MiXCR, listing each CDR3 protein once. The repertoire holds tens of thousands of distinct CDR3 sequences, 9.5% to 13% seen once, with roughly 10% in the top ten. Sequences were obtained from whole blood. The receptors stem from an adult who was a healthcare worker with PCR-confirmed SARS-CoV-2 infection or an uninfected control (not recorded which).

For this clonotype: Possible read error: a much larger clone is one base away. The chain links TRBV6-5 to TRBJ2-1, with TRBD2 identical over 9 bases. J gave up 0 bases and V 0 bases, and 3 bases lay outside the gene matches. Germline CDR1 is MNHEY and CDR2 is SVGAGI. The CDR3 spans 17 residues. The chain's CDR3 is CASSYSSGRSSYNEQFF. The DNA for the CDR3 is TGTGCCAGCAGTTACTCTAGCGGGAGAAGCTCCTACAATGAGCAGTTCTTC.

Ten or more counts support this clonotype. The chain uses TRBV6-6 and TRBJ2-1; weak D call: TRBD2 (6 bases). Per the germline V gene, CDR1 is MNHNY and CDR2 is SVGAGI (reference sequence). V lost 2 bases and J lost 8, with 10 bases in between. The length of the CDR3 is 13 residues. This chain's CDR3 is CASSYGGLDEQFF. For the CDR3, the DNA is TGTGCCAGCAGTTACGGAGGGCTGGATGAGCAGTTCTTC.

The gene calls are TRBV7-2 and TRBJ2-7; TRBD2 is a possible D gene (7 bases). This CDR3 is built from 15 residues. Germline assignment: CDR1 SGHTA and CDR2 FQGNSA. Deletions cut 7 bases from V and 3 bases from J, with 19 bases between. CDR3 residues: CASTLPGGLFYEQYF. CDR3 nucleotides: TGTGCCAGCACCCTACCGGGGGGCTTGTTCTACGAGCAGTACTTC.

This clonotype was observed many times. J is TRBJ1-4 and V is TRBV6-6, with 9 bases lining up with TRBD1. Trimming removed 7 bases from V and 8 bases from J; junction bases left unmatched: 8. Germline V lookup: CDR1 MNHNY, CDR2 SVGAGI (reference sequence). This CDR3 has 14 amino acids. DNA of the CDR3: TGTGCCAGCAACCCTCCGGGACAGGGAGAAAAACTGTTTTTT. This sequence encodes CASNPPGQGEKLFF.

CDR3 sequence: CASRDRDTTPLHF. CDR3 nucleotides: TGTGCCAGCAGGGACAGGGATACGACACCCCTCCACTTT. The rearrangement links TRBV6-1 to TRBJ1-6, with TRBD1 matching 8 bases. The V gene end was trimmed by 6 bases and the J gene end by 11 bases; junction bases not matched to a gene: 6. The length of the CDR3 is 13 residues. CDR1 and CDR2 from the germline V gene are MNHNS and SASEGT.

This rearrangement joins TRBV19 to TRBJ2-7; TRBD1 matches 8 bases. Germline V lookup: CDR1 LNHDA, CDR2 SQIVND (reference sequence). The CDR3 has 15 amino acids. The ends lost 3 bases at V and 5 bases at J; junction bases unmatched: 9. The CDR3 sequence is CASSMGGPGGNEQYF. CDR3 DNA: TGTGCCAGTAGTATGGGGGGTCCAGGGGGCAACGAGCAGTACTTC.

At least ten counts were recorded for this clonotype. The V gene is TRBV27, the J gene TRBJ1-4; tentatively, D is TRBD1 (5 bases). The CDR3 sequence is 15 residues long. Looked up from germline, CDR1 is MNHEY and CDR2 is SMNVEV (reference sequence). Trimming took 5 bases from V and 0 from J, leaving 10 bases between them. The CDR3 reads CASSPSTATNEKLFF. DNA for the CDR3: TGTGCCAGCAGTCCGTCGACAGCAACTAATGAAAAACTGTTTTTT.

This clonotype was observed a handful of times. V gene TRBV19 combines with J gene TRBJ2-1; tentative D call: TRBD2 (5 bases). The CDR3 runs to 15 residues. Germline CDR1 reads LNHDA; CDR2 reads SQIVND (reference sequence). The ends were cut back, 3 bases at V and 5 bases at J, with 14 bases in the middle. The CDR3 sequence: CASSIGPHGDNEQFF. The CDR3 DNA reads as TGTGCCAGTAGTATTGGGCCCCACGGGGACAATGAGCAGTTCTTC.

This clonotype came up many times. This chain uses TRBV9 with TRBJ1-3; a weak D match, TRBD1 (6 bases). Germline-derived CDR1 and CDR2 are SGDLS and YYNGEE. The CDR3 covers 18 residues. Trimming stripped 3 bases from V and 0 bases from J, with 19 bases between. The CDR3, as DNA: TGTGCCAGCAGCGCCAACCTCAAGAGAGGGGGCTCTGGAAACACCATATATTTT. This translates into CASSANLKRGGSGNTIYF.

Ten or more counts support this clonotype. This chain joins TRBV29-1 and TRBJ1-2; possibly TRBD1 for D (6 bases). V lost 7 bases, J lost 2 bases, and 11 bases lay in between. Germline V CDR1 and CDR2: SQVTM, ANQGSEA. The CDR3 extends over 12 amino acids. The CDR3 coding sequence is TGCAGCGCCAGACAGGAAAACTATGGCTACACCTTC. Translation: CSARQENYGYTF.

The V gene is TRBV6-5, the J gene TRBJ2-3; 10 nucleotides line up with TRBD2. The CDR3 loop spans 17 amino acids. The V segment lost 0 bases and the J segment 2 bases; nucleotides outside the gene matches: 5. Germline V gene data show CDR1 as MNHEY and CDR2 as SVGAGI. The CDR3 protein is CASSYSRTSGYTDTQYF. In DNA form, the CDR3 reads TGTGCCAGCAGTTACTCGCGGACTAGCGGATACACAGATACGCAGTATTTT.